The clone carrying this T cell receptor (beta chain) came up many times. TCRdb reprocessed the PCR reads using MiXCR. Here the sample spans approximately 37,000 clones, 20% to 25% being singletons. These data are taken from a study of metastatic and nonmetastatic thyroid tumors. Study details: For malignant and benign thyroid patients, tumor or nodule tissue and blood were the sources whose repertoires were compared.

Germline V gene lookup returns CDR1 LNHDA and CDR2 SQIVND (reference sequence). Trimming stripped 2 bases from V and 7 bases from J, with 6 bases between. This CDR3 has 12 residues. Nobody among the patients had been given any treatment before thyroid surgery. The genes are TRBV19 and TRBJ2-1; no clear D. The material sequenced was tumor tissue. This receptor was identified in a male donor with papillary thyroid cancer or a benign thyroid nodule (not recorded which). Some clones in this sample may be carry-over from other donors' samples. CDR3 coding DNA: TGTGCCAGTAGTATATGGGGAAATGAGCAGTTCTTC. This gives the protein CASSIWGNEQFF.